Each of the 22 T cell receptor beta chains below was sequenced from the same sample in a study of cytomegalovirus exposure and HLA in healthy donors. Method: immunoSEQ multiplex PCR; TCRdb's copy keeps in-frame clones and lacks some. The sample lists around 100,000 clones; about 94% were seen once. The source material was PBMCs. These receptors all stem from a woman between 18 and 30 years old in good health and CMV-seronegative.

This sequence joins TRBV5-1 and TRBJ2-1; TRBD2 aligns across 10 bases. Unmatched junction bases numbered 2, after V lost 1 base and J lost 4 bases. Germline CDR1 reads SGHRS; CDR2 reads YFSETQ. This CDR3 is 15 amino acids long. For the CDR3, the DNA is TGCGCCAGCAGCTTGAGGACTAGCGGTTACAATGAGCAGTTCTTC. Encoded protein: CASSLRTSGYNEQFF.

This chain connects TRBV28 to TRBJ2-3, with D perhaps matching TRBD2 (7 bases). This CDR3 comprises 17 residues. V lost 3 bases to trimming and J lost 2 bases, with 18 bases between them. In germline, CDR1 is MDHEN, CDR2 SYDVKM. CDR3 protein: CASSFSLGGAYTDTQYF. The CDR3 bases are TGTGCCAGCAGTTTTTCACTAGGGGGGGCTTACACAGATACGCAGTATTTT.

The chain couples TRBV4-2 to TRBJ1-2, with 7 bases that match TRBD1. This CDR3 spans 17 amino acids. Losses at the gene ends were 2 bases for V and 4 bases for J; bases not matched to a gene: 13. CDR1 is LGHNA and CDR2 is YNFKEQ in the germline V gene. The CDR3 is CASSQPSGQDGSYGYTF. In DNA form, the CDR3 reads TGTGCCAGCAGCCAACCTTCCGGACAGGATGGCTCCTATGGCTACACCTTC.

The chain has TRBV5-6 and TRBJ1-2, with D maybe TRBD1 (5 bases). Germline V gives CDR1 SGHDT, CDR2 YYEEEE. The ends were cut back, 4 bases at V and 1 base at J, with 8 bases in the middle. This CDR3 region has 13 residues. CDR3 region: CASSPQVNYGYTF. CDR3 bases: TGTGCCAGCAGCCCACAGGTTAACTATGGCTACACCTTC.

The V and J genes are TRBV15 and TRBJ2-2; no clear D gene. Trimming took off 3 bases at V and 6 bases at J, with 17 bases between the two ends. The CDR3 has 16 residues. The germline CDR1 and CDR2 sequences are LNHNV and YYDKDF (reference sequence). The CDR3 spells CATSSRRYGSAGELFF. CDR3 in DNA: TGTGCCACCAGCAGTCGTCGATACGGTTCGGCCGGGGAGCTGTTTTTT.

The chain links TRBV7-9 to TRBJ2-7; possibly TRBD2 for D (6 bases). Trimming removed 2 bases at V and 4 bases at J, with 9 bases between. The CDR3 consists of 13 residues. The germline CDR1 and CDR2 sequences are SEHNR and FQNEAQ (reference sequence). CDR3 nucleotide sequence: TGTGCCAGCAGCTTAAAGGGGACTTACGAGCAGTACTTC. This gives the protein CASSLKGTYEQYF.

J is TRBJ1-1 and V is TRBV9; D is unclear. Deletions cut 0 bases from V and 1 base from J, with 10 bases between. In germline, CDR1 is SGDLS, CDR2 YYNGEE. This CDR3 comprises 15 residues. The CDR3 DNA follows: TGTGCCAGCAGCGTAGAGCCGGTAAAGAACACTGAAGCTTTCTTT. Translating it yields CASSVEPVKNTEAFF.

V gene TRBV15 combines with J gene TRBJ1-4; 9 nucleotides agree with TRBD1. The CDR3 loop spans 17 amino acids. Germline CDR1 LNHNV, CDR2 YYDKDF (reference sequence). Unmatched junction bases numbered 11, after V lost 1 base and J lost 8 bases. CDR3 sequence reads: CATSRGQGDLYGEKLFF. The CDR3 bases are TGTGCCACCAGCAGAGGACAGGGGGATCTTTATGGCGAAAAACTGTTTTTT.

The V call is TRBV25-1, the J call TRBJ1-1, with TRBD1 identical over 7 bases. From germline, CDR1 is MGHDK and CDR2 SYGVNS. V lost 2 bases and J lost 7; bases outside the gene matches: 7. The CDR3 contains 14 residues. This CDR3 reads CASSEETGTLEAFF. The CDR3 DNA follows: TGTGCCAGCAGTGAAGAGACAGGGACTCTTGAAGCTTTCTTT.

The V gene is TRBV19, the J gene TRBJ2-5; D unclear. Germline CDR1 LNHDA, CDR2 SQIVND (reference sequence). There are 13 residues in the CDR3. V shed 5 bases and J shed 4 bases, with 11 bases lying between them. The CDR3 DNA follows: TGTGCCAGTAGTTCGGTCGGTGGAGAGACCCAGTACTTC. It translates to CASSSVGGETQYF.

The chain combines TRBV7-8 with TRBJ1-5, with 9 bases aligning to TRBD1. Looked up from germline, CDR1 is SGHVS and CDR2 is FQNEAQ. This CDR3 comprises 15 residues. After removal of 4 bases from V and 4 bases from J, the junction contained 5 bases not matched to a gene. The CDR3 here is CASSWDRAPNQPQHF. The CDR3 DNA sequence: TGTGCCAGCAGCTGGGACAGGGCCCCTAATCAGCCCCAGCATTTT.

The genes are TRBV9 and TRBJ2-3, with no clear D. Trimming removed 1 base at V and 4 bases at J, with 7 bases between. The CDR3 has 13 amino acids. CDR1 is SGDLS and CDR2 is YYNGEE in the germline V gene. The CDR3 sequence: CASSVSPSDTQYF. As DNA, the CDR3 is TGTGCCAGCAGCGTATCCCCGTCAGATACGCAGTATTTT.

J is TRBJ2-1 and V is TRBV6-4; possible D gene TRBD2, 6 bases. The CDR3 loop spans 14 amino acids. V lost 0 bases and J 9 bases, leaving 12 bases between the germline ends. CDR1 and CDR2 (germline): MRHNA, SNTAGT. The CDR3 region is CASSDSRELGEQFF. The CDR3 coding sequence is TGTGCCAGCAGTGACTCTCGGGAGCTGGGTGAGCAGTTCTTC.

This sequence joins TRBV10-2 and TRBJ2-5; TRBD1 matches 7 bases. Germline trimming cut 6 bases from V and 4 bases from J; bases unmatched to any gene: 5. Germline values: CDR1 WSHSY, CDR2 SAAADI. The length of the CDR3 is 13 residues. The CDR3 region has the DNA TGCGCCAGCAGGGAAGCAGGGGGAGAGACCCAGTACTTC. It translates to CASREAGGETQYF.

The chain recombines TRBV5-4 with TRBJ2-7; the D is unclear. V was cut by 0 bases and J by 0 bases, with 10 bases left in between. CDR3 size: 15 residues. Germline CDR1 and CDR2: SGHNT and YYREEE (reference sequence). CDR3 nucleotide sequence: TGTGCCAGCAGCTTGGGAGACTCCCGCTCCTACGAGCAGTACTTC. Translation: CASSLGDSRSYEQYF.

The gene calls are TRBV27 and TRBJ1-2, with TRBD1 matching 7 bases. The CDR3 totals 13 residues. The trim removed 8 bases at V and 3 bases at J, leaving 6 bases unmatched. Germline V lookup: CDR1 MNHEY, CDR2 SMNVEV (reference sequence). CDR3 in DNA: TGTGCCAGCTGGAAGGGGGCTTACTATGGCTACACCTTC. Its translation: CASWKGAYYGYTF.

V gene TRBV15 combines with J gene TRBJ2-5, with TRBD1 identical over 9 bases. The V gene end was trimmed by 0 bases and the J gene end by 4 bases; junction bases not matched to a gene: 3. In germline, CDR1 is LNHNV, CDR2 YYDKDF (reference sequence). The CDR3 is 15 residues long. The CDR3 nucleotides are TGTGCCACCAGCAGAGAAACAGGGGGCCCAGAGACCCAGTACTTC. Translation gives CATSRETGGPETQYF.

The CDR3 reads CASSASRYNEQFF. The CDR3 nucleotides read TGTGCCAGCAGCGCTTCTAGATACAATGAGCAGTTCTTC. The J gene is TRBJ2-1, the V gene TRBV5-4; no definite D call. There are 13 residues in the CDR3. CDR1 is SGHNT, CDR2 YYREEE, per germline (reference sequence). Trimming removed 4 bases from V and 4 bases from J, with 9 bases in between.

V usage is TRBV7-6 and J usage is TRBJ2-7, with TRBD2 matching over 8 bases. The V segment lost 5 bases and the J segment 2 bases; nucleotides outside the gene matches: 5. This CDR3 is built from 14 residues. Germline V gene lookup returns CDR1 SGHVS and CDR2 FNYEAQ. CDR3 sequence reads: CASSRERGTYEQYF. The CDR3 DNA reads as TGTGCCAGCAGCCGGGAGCGGGGGACCTACGAGCAGTACTTC.

The genes are TRBV9 and TRBJ2-6; the D is unclear. CDR1 SGDLS and CDR2 YYNGEE come from the germline V gene. The V end was cut by 3 bases, the J end by 0 bases, with 7 bases between. The CDR3 has 15 residues. In DNA form, the CDR3 reads TGTGCCAGCAGCGATCAGATCTCTGGGGCCAACGTCCTGACTTTC. It yields the protein CASSDQISGANVLTF. The full variable domain, rest sourced from reference TRBV9 and TRBJ2-6, is DSGVTQTPKHLITATGQRVTLRCSPRSGDLSVYWYQQSLDQGLQFLIQYYNGEERAKGNILERFSAQQFPDLHSELNLSSLELGDSALYFCASSDQISGANVLTFGAGSRLTVL.

This clone was counted a single time. V gene TRBV18 combines with J gene TRBJ2-1; TRBD2 matches 10 bases. Germline CDR1 KGHSH, CDR2 LQKENI. This CDR3 has 15 amino acids. Trimming cost V 4 bases and J 3 bases; bases outside gene matches: 3. The CDR3 protein is CASSLGLANYNEQFF. CDR3 nucleotides: TGTGCCAGCTCACTGGGACTAGCGAACTACAATGAGCAGTTCTTC.

The chain joins TRBV29-1 to TRBJ1-2; 9 bases map to TRBD1. Germline lookup yields CDR1 SQVTM and CDR2 ANQGSEA. V shed 7 bases and J 3 bases; nucleotides not matched to a gene: 6. CDR3 length: 13 amino acids. In DNA form, the CDR3 reads TGCAGCGCAAATTGGGACAGGGACTATGGCTACACCTTC. Residues: CSANWDRDYGYTF. Full variable domain (outside the CDR3, taken from reference TRBV29-1 and TRBJ1-2): SAVISQKPSRDICQRGTSLTIQCQVDSQVTMMFWYRQQPGQSLTLIATANQGSEATYESGFVIDKFPISRPNLTFSTLTVSNMSPEDSSIYLCSANWDRDYGYTFGSGTRLTVV.